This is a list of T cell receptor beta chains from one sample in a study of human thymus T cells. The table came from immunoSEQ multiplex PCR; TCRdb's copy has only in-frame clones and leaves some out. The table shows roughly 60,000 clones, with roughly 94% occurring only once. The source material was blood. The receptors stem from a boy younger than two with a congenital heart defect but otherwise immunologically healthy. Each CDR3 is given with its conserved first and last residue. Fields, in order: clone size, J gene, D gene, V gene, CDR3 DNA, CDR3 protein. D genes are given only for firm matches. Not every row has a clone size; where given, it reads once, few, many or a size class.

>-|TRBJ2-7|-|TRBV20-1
TGCAGTGCTAGGGGCGGCTACGAGCAGTACTTC
CSARGGYEQYF
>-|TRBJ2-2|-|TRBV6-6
TGTGCCAGCAGCCCCGCCGGAAGCACCGGGGAGCTGTTTTTT
CASSPAGSTGELFF
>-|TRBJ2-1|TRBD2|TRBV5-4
TGTGCCAGCAGCGGAACTAGCGGGTCCTACAATGAGCAGTTCTTC
CASSGTSGSYNEQFF
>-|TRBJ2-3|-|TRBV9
TGTGCCAGCAGCGGAGCAAGCACAGATACGCAGTATTTT
CASSGASTDTQYF
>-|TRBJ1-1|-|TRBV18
TGTGCCAGCTCACCACAAGGGAACACTGAAGCTTTCTTT
CASSPQGNTEAFF
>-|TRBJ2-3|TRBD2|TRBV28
TGTGCCAGCAGTTCCCCGGGACTAGGGGGAGATACGCAGTATTTT
CASSSPGLGGDTQYF
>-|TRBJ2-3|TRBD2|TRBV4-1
TGCGCCAGCAGCCAAGAGATGTCTAGCGGGAGGGCCTTTGGAGATACGCAGTATTTT
CASSQEMSSGRAFGDTQYF
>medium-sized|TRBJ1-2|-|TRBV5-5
TGTGCCAGCAGCTTGGTTTACGAGACGGCTTCTAACTATGGCTACACCTTC
CASSLVYETASNYGYTF
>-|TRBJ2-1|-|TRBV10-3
TGTGCCATCAGAAGGACACCCGACTACAATGAGCAGTTCTTC
CAIRRTPDYNEQFF
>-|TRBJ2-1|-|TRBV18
TGTGCCAACTCACCATTATTAGGGGCGGGACCGAGAAATGAGCAGTTCTTC
CANSPLLGAGPRNEQFF
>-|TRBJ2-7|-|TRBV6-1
TGTGCCAGCAGTGAAAAAGGTGGGGGTTACTATGCCTACGAGCAGTACTTC
CASSEKGGGYYAYEQYF
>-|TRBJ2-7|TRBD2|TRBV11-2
TGTGCCAGCAGCTCGACTGTGCGGGGGGGCACCGAGCAGTACTTC
CASSSTVRGGTEQYF
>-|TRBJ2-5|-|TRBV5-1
TGCGCCAGCAGCTTGGCCCCAGGGGACGAGACCCAGTACTTC
CASSLAPGDETQYF
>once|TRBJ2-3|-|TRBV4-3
TGCGCCAGCAGCCAAGGGCCGGGACACCGCACAGATACGCAGTATTTT
CASSQGPGHRTDTQYF
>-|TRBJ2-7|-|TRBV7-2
TGTGCCAGCAGCTTCTTGGACAGAAACTACGAGCAGTACTTC
CASSFLDRNYEQYF
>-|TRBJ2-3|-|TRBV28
TGTGCCAGCAAAAAGGCCACCGGGTTTAGCACAGATACGCAGTATTTT
CASKKATGFSTDTQYF
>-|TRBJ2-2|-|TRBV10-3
TGTGCCATCAGTGAGGCTAGATCGTCCGGGGAGCTGTTTTTT
CAISEARSSGELFF
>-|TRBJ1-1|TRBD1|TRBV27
TGTGCCAGCAGTTTATCCCTTGGACAGGTGAACACTGAAGCTTTCTTT
CASSLSLGQVNTEAFF
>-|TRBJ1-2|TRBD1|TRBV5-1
TGCGCCAGCAGCCTCGACTCCGGGACAGGGCACTATGGCTACACCTTC
CASSLDSGTGHYGYTF
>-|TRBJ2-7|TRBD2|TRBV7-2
TGTGCCAGCAGCATATGGACTAGCGGGAGGGGTGTTGCGGGTGAGCAGTACTTC
CASSIWTSGRGVAGEQYF
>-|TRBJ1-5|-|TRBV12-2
TGTGCAAGTCGCTTAGCAGTCAATCAGCCCCAGCATTTT
CASRLAVNQPQHF
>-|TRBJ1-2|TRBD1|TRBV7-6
TGTGCCAGCAGCTTGGGGACAGGGGATGGCTACACCTTC
CASSLGTGDGYTF
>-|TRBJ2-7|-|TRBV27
TGTGCCAGCAGTGAGCGGACGGGGGTTCCGATTTACTACGAGCAGTACTTC
CASSERTGVPIYYEQYF
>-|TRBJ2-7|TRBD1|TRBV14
TGTGCCAGCAGCCAATTCGAGGGACAGGTCTCCTACGAGCAGTACTTC
CASSQFEGQVSYEQYF
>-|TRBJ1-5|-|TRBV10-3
TGTGCCATCAGTTTGACAGGAAATAGCAATCAGCCCCAGCATTTT
CAISLTGNSNQPQHF
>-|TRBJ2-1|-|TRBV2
TGTGCCAGCAGTGAGTGGTTGGTAGCGGATGAAAATGAGCAGTTCTTC
CASSEWLVADENEQFF
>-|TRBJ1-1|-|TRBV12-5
TGTGCTAGTGGTTTGGGCAGGTGGGGGGACACTGAAGCTTTCTTT
CASGLGRWGDTEAFF
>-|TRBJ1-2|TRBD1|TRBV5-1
TGCGCCAGCAGACGGCCCGGGACAGGGGGCGATAATGGCTACACCTTC
CASRRPGTGGDNGYTF
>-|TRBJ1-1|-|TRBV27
TGTGCCAGCAGTTTACTTATAAGGGGAGGGGACTACGAAGCTTTCTTT
CASSLLIRGGDYEAFF
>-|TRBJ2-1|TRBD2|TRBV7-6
TGTGTTAGCGGGAGCGGACCCTCCTACAATGAGCAGTTCTTC
CVSGSGPSYNEQFF
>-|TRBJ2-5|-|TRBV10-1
TGCGCCAGCAGTGACAGGGAGACCCAGTACTTC
CASSDRETQYF
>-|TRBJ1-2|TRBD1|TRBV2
TGTGCCAGCAGCGGACAGGGACCGGACTATGGCTACACCTTC
CASSGQGPDYGYTF
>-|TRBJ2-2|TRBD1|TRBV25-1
TGTGCCAGCAGTGAGGACAGGGGGGACACCGGGGAGCTGTTTTTT
CASSEDRGDTGELFF
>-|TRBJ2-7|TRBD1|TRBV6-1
TGTGCCAGCAGTGAAAGGACAGGGGGCTACGAGCAGTACTTC
CASSERTGGYEQYF
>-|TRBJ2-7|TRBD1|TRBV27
TGTGCCAGCAGTTACCTTCCGGGACAGGGGGGAGTCGAGCAGTACTTC
CASSYLPGQGGVEQYF
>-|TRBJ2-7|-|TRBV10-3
TGTGCCATTCTTAGGGGGTACGAGCAGTACTTC
CAILRGYEQYF
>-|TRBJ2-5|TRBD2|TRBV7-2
TGTGCCAGCAGCCCATCACTAGCGGGGGGTTTGGAGACCCAGTACTTC
CASSPSLAGGLETQYF
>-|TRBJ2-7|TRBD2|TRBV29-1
TGCAGCGTTGACGGGGGTCCTAGCGGGACCTACGAGCAGTACTTC
CSVDGGPSGTYEQYF
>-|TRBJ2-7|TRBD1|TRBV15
TGTGCCACCAGCAGAGATTGGGGGACAGGGTCCTCCTACGAGCAGTACTTC
CATSRDWGTGSSYEQYF
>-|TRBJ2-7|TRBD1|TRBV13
TGTGCCAGCAGCTTAGCCGGGACAGGTACCAAGGAGCAGTACTTC
CASSLAGTGTKEQYF
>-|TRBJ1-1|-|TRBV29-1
TGCAGCGTTAAGCAACGGTTACTGAACACTGAAGCTTTCTTT
CSVKQRLLNTEAFF
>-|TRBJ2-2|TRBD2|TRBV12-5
TGTGCTAGTGGTCCCGGACTAGCGGGGGTAACCGGGGAGCTGTTTTTT
CASGPGLAGVTGELFF
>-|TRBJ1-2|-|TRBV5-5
TGTGCCAGCAGCTTGTTTGGCGGAAGGACCTATGGCTACACCTTC
CASSLFGGRTYGYTF
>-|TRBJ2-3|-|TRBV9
TGTGCCAGCAGTCGGGGTCCTGCAGATACGCAGTATTTT
CASSRGPADTQYF
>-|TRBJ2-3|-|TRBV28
TGTGCCAGCAGTCCCATACAGCGGCCTAGCACAGATACGCAGTATTTT
CASSPIQRPSTDTQYF
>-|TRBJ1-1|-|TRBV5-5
TGTGCCAGCAGCTTAGGGGTAATGAACACTGAAGCTTTCTTT
CASSLGVMNTEAFF
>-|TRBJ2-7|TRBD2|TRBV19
TGTGCCAGTACCCCGGGACTAGCGCCCTACGAGCAGTACTTC
CASTPGLAPYEQYF
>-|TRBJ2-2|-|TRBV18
TGTGCCAGCTCACCAGGTCGAGTGCCCAGCTTCACCGGGGAGCTGTTTTTT
CASSPGRVPSFTGELFF